This T cell receptor beta chain came from a study of PD-1 blockade in classical Hodgkin lymphoma. Study-wide background: Nivolumab was administered to patients intravenously at 3 mg/kg every 2 weeks.

Concerning this clone itself: Antigen: not known.

The study, taken as a whole, reports: Lower baseline TCR diversity was reported for newly diagnosed patients than for healthy donors. The study found complete responders had baseline diversity similar to newly diagnosed patients. Possibly reflecting disease activity or prior therapy, repertoire differences have causes that remain undefined.

In germline, CDR1 is MDHEN, CDR2 SYDVKM. With V trimmed by 6 bases and J by 3 bases, 5 bases remained unmatched. The CDR3 contains 13 residues. Assay: immunoSEQ multiplex PCR; the TCRdb copy retains only in-frame clones and omits some. The sample carries more than 35,000 clones, roughly 88% recorded once. All patients experienced relapse after autologous stem cell transplantation, and brentuximab vedotin exposure was variable. This sample comprised peripheral blood mononuclear cells (PBMCs), obtained before the second cycle of nivolumab. The chain employs TRBV28 and TRBJ2-7; 7 bases map to TRBD1. The TCR sequence derives from a human donor with classical Hodgkin lymphoma. As DNA, the CDR3 is TGTGCCAGCAGCATGACAGGGTACTACGAGCAGTACTTC. Residues: CASSMTGYYEQYF.